The clone carrying this TCR beta chain was detected only once. This CDR3 spans 15 amino acids. After removal of 1 base from V and 7 bases from J, the junction contained 4 bases not matched to a gene. The V gene's germline CDR1 is SGHKS and CDR2 YYEKEE (reference sequence). This specimen belongs to a study of shared clonotypes between healthy human individuals. Assay: immunoSEQ multiplex PCR; the TCRdb copy retains only in-frame clones and omits some. The sample includes 1,500,000 or so clones, just under 99% of them seen just once. The receptor's source is a man aged 30 to 39 in good health. The gene calls are TRBV5-5 and TRBJ2-1; 11 bases are shared with TRBD2. The sequenced sample was naive CD4+ T cells sorted from blood. Subset noted: CD45RA+ positively selected. CDR3 DNA sequence: TGTGCCAGCAGCTTGTATGCTAGCGGGAGGAATGAGCAGTTCTTC. Translated: CASSLYASGRNEQFF.